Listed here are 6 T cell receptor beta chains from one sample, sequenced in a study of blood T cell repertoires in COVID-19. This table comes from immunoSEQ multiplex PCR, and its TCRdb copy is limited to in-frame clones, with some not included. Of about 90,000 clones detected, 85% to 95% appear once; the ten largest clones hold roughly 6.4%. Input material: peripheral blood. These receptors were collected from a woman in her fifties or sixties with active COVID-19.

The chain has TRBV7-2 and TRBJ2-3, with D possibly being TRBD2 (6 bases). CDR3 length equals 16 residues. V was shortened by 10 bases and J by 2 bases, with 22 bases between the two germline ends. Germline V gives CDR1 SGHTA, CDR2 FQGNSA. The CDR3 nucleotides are TGTGCCACCTCAGCTTGGATGGGACTCTACACAGATACGCAGTATTTT. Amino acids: CATSAWMGLYTDTQYF.

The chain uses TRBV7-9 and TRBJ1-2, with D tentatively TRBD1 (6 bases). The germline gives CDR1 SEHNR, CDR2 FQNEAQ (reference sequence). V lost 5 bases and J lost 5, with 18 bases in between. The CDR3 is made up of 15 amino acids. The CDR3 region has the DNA TGTGCCAGCAGCCCCGAGGTGACAGGTAGATATGGCTACACCTTC. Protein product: CASSPEVTGRYGYTF.

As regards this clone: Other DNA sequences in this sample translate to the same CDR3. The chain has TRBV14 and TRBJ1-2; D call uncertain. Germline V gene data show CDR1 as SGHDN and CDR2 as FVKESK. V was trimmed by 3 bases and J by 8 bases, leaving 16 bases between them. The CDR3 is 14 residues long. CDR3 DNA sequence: TGTGCCAGCAGCCATGAAGGCGGATCCTCCGGCTACACCTTC. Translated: CASSHEGGSSGYTF.

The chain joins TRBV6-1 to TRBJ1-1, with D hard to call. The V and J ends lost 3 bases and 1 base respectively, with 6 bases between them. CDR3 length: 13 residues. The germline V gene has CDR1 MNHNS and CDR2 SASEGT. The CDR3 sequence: CASSDRGNTEAFF. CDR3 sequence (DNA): TGTGCCAGCAGTGATCGGGGGAACACTGAAGCTTTCTTT.

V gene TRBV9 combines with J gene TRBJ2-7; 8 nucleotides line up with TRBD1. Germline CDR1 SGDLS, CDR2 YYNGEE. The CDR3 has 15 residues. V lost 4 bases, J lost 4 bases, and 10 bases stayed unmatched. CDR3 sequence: CASSPQGADIYEQYF. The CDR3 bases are TGTGCCAGCAGCCCCCAGGGGGCGGACATTTACGAGCAGTACTTC.

The CDR3 sequence: CASRFRTGRHEQYF. CDR3 sequence (DNA): TGTGCCAGCAGATTCCGGACAGGTCGCCACGAGCAGTACTTC. This chain connects TRBV2 to TRBJ2-7, with 7 bases lining up with TRBD1. CDR3 length equals 14 residues. Trimming at V came to 6 bases and at J to 5 bases, leaving 10 bases not matched to a gene. The V gene's germline CDR1 is SNHLY and CDR2 FYNNEI.